A selection of T cell receptor beta chains follows, all from one sample in a study of cytomegalovirus exposure and HLA in healthy donors. Here immunoSEQ multiplex PCR was the method, and the copy in TCRdb shows in-frame clones only, minus some. The sample includes about 160,000 clones, about four fifths seen only once; the top ten take around 14%. Sequences were obtained from PBMCs. Source of these receptors: a woman aged 50 to 65 in good health and CMV-seronegative. Both conserved end residues are part of each CDR3. A D gene is named only where the DNA matches it firmly. Size is stated for part of the rows, as once, few or many counts, or as a class when the clone is expanded.

J gene | D gene | clone size | V gene | CDR3 DNA | CDR3 protein
TRBJ1-1 | - | - | TRBV28 | TGTGCCAGCAGCTCCGACAGGAAAGCTTTCTTT | CASSSDRKAFF
TRBJ1-1 | - | - | TRBV5-5 | TGTGCCAGCAGCCCTCTCTTGACACCGAACACTGAAGCTTTCTTT | CASSPLLTPNTEAFF
TRBJ1-1 | TRBD1 | - | TRBV11-2 | TGTGCCAGCAGCTCCATAGGGGGCAGGGTCGCTGAAGCTTTCTTT | CASSSIGGRVAEAFF
TRBJ2-3 | TRBD1 | - | TRBV18 | TGTGCCAGCTCACCAGCCTCATTTGGACAGGGTAATCCAGATACGCAGTATTTT | CASSPASFGQGNPDTQYF
TRBJ2-2 | - | - | TRBV7-8 | TGTGCCAGCAGCTTAGGGACAACGAACACCGGGGAGCTGTTTTTT | CASSLGTTNTGELFF
TRBJ1-4 | - | - | TRBV2 | TGTGCCAGCAGTGAATGGGGGGCAACTAATGAAAAACTGTTTTTT | CASSEWGATNEKLFF
TRBJ2-2 | - | - | TRBV7-2 | TGTGCCAGCACCCTAGCGCGGGCCGGGACCGGGGAGCTGTTTTTT | CASTLARAGTGELFF
TRBJ1-1 | - | - | TRBV28 | TGTGCCAGCAGTCCTGGGAGGACTGAAGCTTTCTTT | CASSPGRTEAFF
TRBJ2-2 | - | few | TRBV29-1 | TGCAGCGCAGATCAGGGTTCCGGGGAGCTGTTTTTT | CSADQGSGELFF
TRBJ2-1 | TRBD1 | - | TRBV7-9 | TGTGCCAGTCGGGACAGTTCCTACAATGAGCAGTTCTTC | CASRDSSYNEQFF
TRBJ1-2 | TRBD1 | - | TRBV7-2 | TGTGCCAGCAGCTTGGGACAGGGGGCCAGGGGCTACACCTTC | CASSLGQGARGYTF
TRBJ2-7 | - | - | TRBV20-1 | TGCAGTGCTATGGGCCCCTACGAGCAGTACTTC | CSAMGPYEQYF
TRBJ1-5 | - | once | TRBV27 | TGTGCCAGCAGTTTGAGCGGGGAGAGCAATCAGCCCCAGCATTTT | CASSLSGESNQPQHF
TRBJ2-3 | - | - | TRBV28 | TGTGCCAGCAGTGGAAGACAGCGCAGCACAGATACGCAGTATTTT | CASSGRQRSTDTQYF
TRBJ1-2 | - | - | TRBV7-9 | TGTGCCAGCAGCTCACCAGGCGCGGGTGGCTACACCTTC | CASSSPGAGGYTF
TRBJ1-6 | TRBD1 | - | TRBV5-4 | TGTGCCAGCAGCTCGGACCCGACAGGGGATGGTTCACCCCTCCACTTT | CASSSDPTGDGSPLHF
TRBJ2-5 | TRBD2 | - | TRBV2 | TGTGCCAGCACCCGGCTAGCGGGAGGGGAGACCCAGTACTTC | CASTRLAGGETQYF
TRBJ2-1 | TRBD2 | few | TRBV11-2 | TGTGCCAGCAGCTTCTGGACTAGCGGAAGTTACAATGAGCAGTTCTTC | CASSFWTSGSYNEQFF
TRBJ2-7 | - | - | TRBV7-8 | TGTGCCAGCAGCTTAGAGGGCCGGGCAGGCGGGGAGCAGTACTTC | CASSLEGRAGGEQYF
TRBJ2-1 | TRBD2 | few | TRBV7-9 | TGTGCCGGCCTCCTAGCGGGAGTAGATAATGAGCAGTTCTTC | CAGLLAGVDNEQFF
TRBJ1-5 | - | - | TRBV18 | TGTGCCAGCTCACCATCCCGGGACACTCCCAATCAGCCCCAGCATTTT | CASSPSRDTPNQPQHF
TRBJ1-2 | - | - | TRBV6-5 | TGTGCCAGCAGGACATCTAACTATGGCTACACCTTC | CASRTSNYGYTF
TRBJ2-7 | TRBD1 | - | TRBV7-2 | TGTGCCAGCAGCACTAGGACAGGGGAGCCCTACGGGCAGTACTTC | CASSTRTGEPYGQYF
TRBJ2-7 | TRBD1 | once | TRBV28 | TGTGCCACCTACTCGGGACAGGGTGGGTACGAGCAGTACTTC | CATYSGQGGYEQYF
TRBJ2-7 | - | - | TRBV5-8 | TGTGCCAGCGGCATAGGGGGAGGCGGGGGCACCCCGGACGAGCAGTACTTC | CASGIGGGGGTPDEQYF
TRBJ1-1 | TRBD1 | once | TRBV5-4 | TGTGCCAGCAGCCGGGACGGACAGGGGGATTTCGCTGAAGCTTTCTTT | CASSRDGQGDFAEAFF
TRBJ2-1 | TRBD2 | - | TRBV7-3 | TGTGCCAGCAGCTTATTACTAGCGGGGTTTGATGAGCAGTTCTTC | CASSLLLAGFDEQFF
TRBJ2-1 | - | - | TRBV12-5 | TGTGCTAGTGGTTTGGAGATGGGAGTTGAGCAGTTCTTC | CASGLEMGVEQFF
TRBJ2-5 | - | few | TRBV4-1 | TGCGCCAGCAGCCAAGATTCCGCGCCCCAAGAGACCCAGTACTTC | CASSQDSAPQETQYF
TRBJ2-1 | TRBD2 | - | TRBV10-3 | TGTGCCATCGGGCGGGGGGGGGAGTTCTTC | CAIGRGGEFF
TRBJ2-1 | - | - | TRBV7-2 | TGTGCCAGCAGCTTAGAAACACCCACCGATGAGCAGTTCTTC | CASSLETPTDEQFF
TRBJ1-1 | - | - | TRBV9 | TGTGCCAGCAGCCCGTTGGGGGGGGTCAGCACTGAAGCTTTCTTT | CASSPLGGVSTEAFF
TRBJ2-6 | - | - | TRBV21-1 | TGTGCCAGCAGCAGCCAGGACAGGGGCTCTGGGGCCAACGTCCTGACTTTC | CASSSQDRGSGANVLTF
TRBJ2-7 | - | few | TRBV7-9 | TGTGCCAGCAGCACAATCTACGAGCAGTACTTC | CASSTIYEQYF
TRBJ2-3 | TRBD1 | once | TRBV7-2 | TGTGCCAGCAATCCGGGACAGCCCACAGATACGCAGTATTTT | CASNPGQPTDTQYF
TRBJ1-1 | - | - | TRBV23-1 | TGCGCCAGCAGTCAGGCGGAGGGTGGCACTGAAGCTTTCTTT | CASSQAEGGTEAFF
TRBJ2-1 | TRBD1 | - | TRBV18 | TGTGCCAGCTCGCCGACAGGGAATCATGAGCAGTTCTTC | CASSPTGNHEQFF
TRBJ1-1 | - | few | TRBV4-2 | TGTGCCAGCAGCCAAGCGGACAGAGTTGCTTTCTTT | CASSQADRVAFF
TRBJ1-4 | TRBD1 | - | TRBV4-1 | TGCGCCAGCAGCCACCAAACTACAGGGGTTGAAAAACTGTTTTTT | CASSHQTTGVEKLFF
TRBJ1-6 | - | few | TRBV6-1 | TGTGCCAGCAGTGCAAAGGGGGGGGCTCGAGGGAATTCACCCCTCCACTTT | CASSAKGGARGNSPLHF
TRBJ2-7 | TRBD2 | - | TRBV27 | TGTGCCAGCAGTTTATCGGGACTAGCGGGTTACGAGCAGTACTTC | CASSLSGLAGYEQYF
TRBJ1-2 | - | - | TRBV6-4 | TGTGCCACTCGCCCGGACATAAACTCCTGGGGCTACACCTTC | CATRPDINSWGYTF
TRBJ1-4 | - | - | TRBV5-6 | TGTGCCAGCAGCAAGTCTCACAGGGTTGCGGTCGAAAAACTGTTTTTT | CASSKSHRVAVEKLFF
TRBJ1-1 | TRBD1 | - | TRBV7-2 | TGTGCCAGCAGCATCGGGACAGGGAACACTGAAGCTTTCTTT | CASSIGTGNTEAFF
TRBJ1-2 | - | many | TRBV2 | TGTGCCAGCAGTGAACGCCCCCTACCGGGCTATGGCTACACCTTC | CASSERPLPGYGYTF
TRBJ1-5 | - | once | TRBV7-2 | TGTGCCAGCAGCTCCCGAATAGGGGGACCCAATCAGCCCCAGCATTTT | CASSSRIGGPNQPQHF
TRBJ2-3 | - | - | TRBV7-3 | TGTGCCAGCAGCCTGGGGGGGCAGGGGGCATCAGATACGCAGTATTTT | CASSLGGQGASDTQYF
TRBJ1-5 | - | few | TRBV4-3 | TGCGCCAGCAGCCAAGCCGGGGGCAATCAGCCCCAGCATTTT | CASSQAGGNQPQHF
TRBJ1-1 | - | - | TRBV7-9 | TGTGCCAGCAGCCACGGCAGTTGGACATCGATGAACACTGAAGCTTTCTTT | CASSHGSWTSMNTEAFF